A selection of T cell receptor beta chains follows, all from one sample in a study of blood T cell repertoires in COVID-19. The protocol was immunoSEQ multiplex PCR, while the TCRdb copy is restricted to in-frame clones and leaves out a portion. The top ten hold over 3% of the sample, which has over 200,000 clones, 70% to 90% seen once. The sample comprised PBMCs or T cells enriched from blood (not recorded which). The receptors come from a woman between 45 and 65 years old in a cohort exposed to, infected with or recovered from COVID-19 (not recorded which). The CDR3 runs from the conserved cysteine through the conserved F or W. Expanded clones are given a class, and other clones once, few, many or no size at all.

abundance	v_gene	j_gene	CDR3aa
NA	TRBV7-2	TRBJ2-7	CASSLTTGGAQYF
NA	TRBV10-2	TRBJ2-7	CASSETGRPYEQYF
NA	TRBV7-2	TRBJ1-1	CAGSPPGTGAWNTEAFF
NA	TRBV18	TRBJ2-1	CASSPQRQRYNEQFF
NA	TRBV9	TRBJ2-7	CASSVDSTSGAYEQYF
NA	TRBV11-3	TRBJ2-7	CASSLEAGYEQYF
NA	TRBV7-2	TRBJ2-7	CASSLGGGGVSSYEQYF
NA	TRBV5-1	TRBJ2-2	CASSLAPAGRGSRTGELFF
NA	TRBV18	TRBJ2-3	CASSPIGGGTDTQYF
NA	TRBV7-9	TRBJ1-4	CASSLQGAGNEKLFF
NA	TRBV7-2	TRBJ2-7	CASSLNGRSVYEQYF
once	TRBV3-1/TRBV3-2	TRBJ2-1	CASSQDGLAGGPYNEQFF
many	TRBV28	TRBJ1-4	CASSPTTGGVTNEKLFF
NA	TRBV6-1	TRBJ2-7	CASSEPGQGAYEQYF
NA	TRBV4-1	TRBJ2-7	CASSPRQGWHEQYF
NA	TRBV19	TRBJ1-5	CASTRGTDQPQHF
few	TRBV18	TRBJ1-2	CASSQDRQNYGYTF
NA	TRBV3-1/TRBV3-2	TRBJ2-5	CASSLPKETQYF
NA	TRBV25-1	TRBJ2-2	CASSSSGTASGELFF
NA	TRBV9	TRBJ2-5	CASSPIGRSGGSETQYF
NA	TRBV7-3	TRBJ2-2	CASRERLAGGELFF
NA	TRBV10-3	TRBJ1-1	CAISEALDSYTEAFF
NA	TRBV24-1	TRBJ1-3	CATSDAQGQGNNSGNTIYF
NA	TRBV11-1	TRBJ2-1	CASSPPQAGGYNEQFF
NA	TRBV4-2	TRBJ2-7	CASSQSGGAGYEQYF
NA	TRBV2	TRBJ1-5	CASSEKGRGARQPQHF
NA	TRBV5-1	TRBJ1-3	CASSWGDSSGNTIYF
NA	TRBV6-1	TRBJ1-1	CASGGIDTEAFF
NA	TRBV12-3/TRBV12-4	TRBJ1-5	CASSRDWNQPQHF
few	TRBV4-1	TRBJ1-3	CASSQITGPTGNTIYF
NA	TRBV7-8	TRBJ1-6	CASSLTGSRPLHF
once	TRBV7-8	TRBJ2-5	CASSPLNQGQETQYF
NA	TRBV28	TRBJ1-6	CASSLELHNSPLHF
NA	TRBV27	TRBJ2-1	CASSLPFGEQFF
NA	TRBV7-9	TRBJ1-2	CASTKLGGFYGYTF
once	TRBV29-1	TRBJ1-2	CSVVDRGVSVYGYTF
once	TRBV4-1	TRBJ1-2	CASSQGQAGNYGYTF
NA	TRBV7-9	TRBJ2-4	CASSPDRENIQYF
once	TRBV7-3	TRBJ1-3	CASSLIRVRVTIYF
NA	TRBV11-1	TRBJ1-1	CASRLVDRAHTEAFF
NA	TRBV21-1	TRBJ2-3	CASSTDRSSTDTQYF
NA	TRBV5-1	TRBJ2-5	CASSLRGGSETQYF
NA	TRBV7-9	TRBJ2-3	CASSSRGWADTQYF
NA	TRBV9	TRBJ1-4	CASSLFDSANEKLFF
NA	TRBV5-1	TRBJ2-5	CASSLGWGAEETQYF